This is a list of T cell receptor beta chains from one sample in a study of long-term antiretroviral therapy in people with HIV. Some clones are missing from TCRdb's copy, which holds only in-frame ones; the method was immunoSEQ multiplex PCR. The table lists some 28,000 clones, 70% to 85% of them singletons. Sequenced here: unsorted PBMCs, sampled 3 years after starting antiretroviral therapy. The receptors were gathered from a middle-aged man with HIV. Each CDR3 is given with its conserved first and last residue. A D gene is named only where the DNA matches it firmly. The size field is filled for only some rows; it gives once, few, many or a size class.

>TRBD1|TRBV5-1|TRBJ2-3|NA
TGCGCCAGCAGCCTACGACAGGGAAGTACGCAGTATTTT
CASSLRQGSTQYF
>NA|TRBV29-1|TRBJ2-3|NA
TGCAGCGTTGGGCCCCTGGACGATACGCAGTATTTT
CSVGPLDDTQYF
>NA|TRBV29-1|TRBJ1-4|NA
TGCAGCGTTGGGGACGCAACTAATGAAAAACTGTTTTTT
CSVGDATNEKLFF
>NA|TRBV4-1|TRBJ1-1|NA
TGCGCCAGCAGCCAAGGGCCGGGCTTAATCATGATGAACACTGAAGCTTTCTTT
CASSQGPGLIMMNTEAFF
>NA|TRBV14|TRBJ1-4|NA
TGTGCCAGCAGCCATACTGTACTAGCGTGGAAACTGTTTTTT
CASSHTVLAWKLFF
>NA|TRBV4-1|TRBJ2-7|NA
TGCGCCAGCAGCCAAGATGACAGGAGAGACGAGCAGTACTTC
CASSQDDRRDEQYF
>NA|TRBV7-3|TRBJ2-1|NA
TGTGCCAGCAGCTTACTCGCGGGAAATGAGCAGTTCTTC
CASSLLAGNEQFF
>NA|TRBV19|TRBJ2-1|NA
TGTGCCAGTAGGGACAGCCCGAGCTCCTACAATGAGCAGTTCTTC
CASRDSPSSYNEQFF
>NA|TRBV10-2|TRBJ2-7|NA
TGCGCCAGCAGGACTAGTAGGTCTTCCTACGAGCAGTACTTC
CASRTSRSSYEQYF
>NA|TRBV27|TRBJ2-1|NA
TGTGCCAGCAGTTTTAACAATGAGCAGTTCTTC
CASSFNNEQFF
>NA|TRBV6-6|TRBJ1-3|NA
TGTGCCAGCAGTTACAGGGTGCCGGGAAACACCATATATTTT
CASSYRVPGNTIYF
>NA|TRBV5-6|TRBJ2-1|few
TGTGCCAGCAGCGACGACAGTTACAATGAGCAGTTCTTC
CASSDDSYNEQFF
>NA|TRBV28|TRBJ1-2|few
TGTGCCAGCAGGTTTAACTATGGCTACACCTTC
CASRFNYGYTF
>TRBD2|TRBV4-1|TRBJ2-1|NA
TGCGCCAGCAGCCAAGTTACCCGACTAGCGGGAGGAGCCAATGAGCAGTTCTTC
CASSQVTRLAGGANEQFF
>NA|TRBV9|TRBJ1-2|NA
TGTGCCAGCAGCGTCCACGGCACTTCTAACTATGGCTACACCTTC
CASSVHGTSNYGYTF
>TRBD1|TRBV6-1|TRBJ1-4|NA
TGTGCCAGCAGATATGGACAGGGCGATAATGAAAAACTGTTTTTT
CASRYGQGDNEKLFF
>NA|TRBV5-6|TRBJ1-2|NA
TGTGCCAGCAGCTTGCTGGACTACAACTATGGCTACACCTTC
CASSLLDYNYGYTF
>NA|TRBV4-1|TRBJ1-2|NA
TGCGCCAGCAGCCAAGATGGCCGGGGCTGGGGCTACACCTTC
CASSQDGRGWGYTF
>TRBD1|TRBV2|TRBJ1-1|once
TGTGCCAGCAACAGGGGACGTACTGAAGCTTTCTTT
CASNRGRTEAFF
>NA|TRBV4-2|TRBJ1-1|NA
TGTGCCAGCAGCCCTATTGAAGGGAGGAACACTGAAGCTTTCTTT
CASSPIEGRNTEAFF
>TRBD1|TRBV11-2|TRBJ2-1|once
TGTGCCAGCAGTTATCCGGGACAGGGCCACAATGAGCAGTTCTTC
CASSYPGQGHNEQFF
>NA|TRBV2|TRBJ1-1|once
TGTGCCAGCAGTGAGACGGACTGCGGCACTGAAGCTTTCTTT
CASSETDCGTEAFF
>NA|TRBV4-1|TRBJ2-7|NA
TGCGCCAGCAGCCAAGATTGGAAATACGAGCAGTACTTC
CASSQDWKYEQYF
>NA|TRBV10-2|TRBJ1-2|NA
TGCGCCAGCAGTGAGTTTTTTCTGGACAGCCCAGTGAACTATGGCTACACCTTC
CASSEFFLDSPVNYGYTF
>TRBD1|TRBV5-6|TRBJ2-7|once
TGTGCCAGCAGCTTGGGACAGGGGGCCTACGAGCAGTACTTC
CASSLGQGAYEQYF
>NA|TRBV5-1|TRBJ2-1|NA
TGCGCCAGCAGCCTCGAAAGGTTGCATGAGCAGTTCTTC
CASSLERLHEQFF
>NA|TRBV7-2|TRBJ2-5|once
TGTGCCAGCAGCTTAGTCCCCAGCCAAGAGACCCAGTACTTC
CASSLVPSQETQYF
>NA|TRBV29-1|TRBJ2-1|few
TGCAGCGTTGGGGGCGCGGAGCAGTTCTTC
CSVGGAEQFF
>NA|TRBV28|TRBJ2-2|NA
TGTGCCAGCAGCAGACAGCCCACCGGGGAGCTGTTTTTT
CASSRQPTGELFF
>NA|TRBV11-2|TRBJ1-1|NA
TGTGCCAGCAGCGTGGCTGACATGAACACTGAAGCTTTCTTT
CASSVADMNTEAFF
>TRBD1|TRBV4-1|TRBJ1-1|NA
TGCGCCAGCAGCCAAGGTGGGCCAGGGGGAGCTTTCTTT
CASSQGGPGGAFF
>NA|TRBV30|TRBJ1-3|NA
TGTGCCGCCCGGTCTGGAAACACCATATATTTT
CAARSGNTIYF
>TRBD1|TRBV5-1|TRBJ1-2|NA
TGCGCCAGCAGGGTAGCACCAGGGGGCGATGGCTACACCTTC
CASRVAPGGDGYTF
>NA|TRBV7-9|TRBJ2-3|NA
TGTGCCAGCGAACGGAGTAGTGCTAGCACAGATACGCAGTATTTT
CASERSSASTDTQYF
>NA|TRBV5-5|TRBJ1-1|NA
TGTGCCAGCAGCTTTGACACGAACACTGAAGCTTTCTTT
CASSFDTNTEAFF
>NA|TRBV7-8|TRBJ2-7|NA
TGTGCCAGCAGCTTAGCCGGAGAGCCCTACTCCTACGAGCAGTACTTC
CASSLAGEPYSYEQYF
>NA|TRBV11-2|TRBJ1-5|NA
TGTGCCAGCAGCTTAAGCCATAGCAATCAGCCCCAGCATTTT
CASSLSHSNQPQHF
>TRBD2|TRBV13|TRBJ2-7|NA
TGTGCCAGCAGCTTAGGAGCGGGGGGGTACGAGCAGTACTTC
CASSLGAGGYEQYF
>NA|TRBV4-1|TRBJ1-2|few
TGCGCCAGCAGCCAAGTGGGGGCAGCTAACTATGGCTACACCTTC
CASSQVGAANYGYTF
>NA|TRBV11-2|TRBJ1-2|once
TGTGCCAGCAGCTTGGGCGGGCTAAACACTAACTATGGCTACACCTTC
CASSLGGLNTNYGYTF
>NA|TRBV5-4|TRBJ1-3|NA
TGTGCCAGCAGCACCGACCGGGACACCGGCAAGGGAAACACCATATATTTT
CASSTDRDTGKGNTIYF
>TRBD1|TRBV5-1|TRBJ1-6|NA
TGCGCCAGCAGCTTGGAAGGGACAGGGAGAAATTCACCCCTCCACTTT
CASSLEGTGRNSPLHF
>NA|TRBV5-1|TRBJ1-1|NA
TGCGCCAGCAGCGTAGGGGTCGTGAACACTGAAGCTTTCTTT
CASSVGVVNTEAFF
>NA|TRBV14|TRBJ1-5|few
TGTGCCAGCAGCCAAGTAGGGGCCAACAATCAGCCCCAGCATTTT
CASSQVGANNQPQHF
>TRBD2|TRBV7-9|TRBJ2-1|NA
TGTGCCACCAATCAGGCGACTAGCGGGTACTACAATGAGCAGTTCTTC
CATNQATSGYYNEQFF
>NA|TRBV6-6|TRBJ2-3|NA
TGTGCCAGCGTGAGGGACAGCACAGATACGCAGTATTTT
CASVRDSTDTQYF
>TRBD1|TRBV10-3|TRBJ2-2|NA
TGTGCCATCAGTGTATCCACAGGGGGTTCGAACACCGGGGAGCTGTTTTTT
CAISVSTGGSNTGELFF
>TRBD2|TRBV18|TRBJ2-3|NA
TGTGCCAGCTCACAAACGGCAGCGGGAGCTGATACGCAGTATTTT
CASSQTAAGADTQYF
>TRBD2|TRBV30|TRBJ2-5|once
TGTGCCTGGAGTGTTAGGACTAGCGGGAGGTCCCAAGAGACCCAGTACTTC
CAWSVRTSGRSQETQYF
>NA|TRBV13|TRBJ2-3|NA
TGTGCCAGCAGCTTAGGTAGCGCCCAAGATACGCAGTATTTT
CASSLGSAQDTQYF
>TRBD2|TRBV15|TRBJ2-3|once
TGTGCCACCTCCCCCGGACTAGCGAGCACAGATACGCAGTATTTT
CATSPGLASTDTQYF
>NA|TRBV5-6|TRBJ2-6|NA
TGTGCCAGCAGCTTGCCGGGCAGGGTAGAAAACTCTGGGGCCAACGTCCTGACTTTC
CASSLPGRVENSGANVLTF